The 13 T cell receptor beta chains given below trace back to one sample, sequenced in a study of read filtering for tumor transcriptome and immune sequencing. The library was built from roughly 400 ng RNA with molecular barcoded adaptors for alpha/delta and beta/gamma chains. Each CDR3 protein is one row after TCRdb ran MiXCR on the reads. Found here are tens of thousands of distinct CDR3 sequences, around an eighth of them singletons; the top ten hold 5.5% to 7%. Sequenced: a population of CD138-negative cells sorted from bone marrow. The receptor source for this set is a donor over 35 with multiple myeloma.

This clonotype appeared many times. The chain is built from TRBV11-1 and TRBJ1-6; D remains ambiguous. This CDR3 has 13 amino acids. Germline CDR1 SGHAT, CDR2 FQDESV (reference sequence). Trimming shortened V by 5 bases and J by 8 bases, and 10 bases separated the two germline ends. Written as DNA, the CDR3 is TGTGCCAGCAGCACCTCAAGGGATTCACCCCTCCACTTT. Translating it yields CASSTSRDSPLHF.

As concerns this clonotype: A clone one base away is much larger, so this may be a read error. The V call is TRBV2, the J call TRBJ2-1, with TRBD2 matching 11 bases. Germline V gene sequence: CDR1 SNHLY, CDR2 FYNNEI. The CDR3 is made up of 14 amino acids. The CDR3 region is CARGTSGTYNEQFF. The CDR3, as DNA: TGTGCGCGCGGGACTAGCGGCACCTACAATGAGCAGTTCTTC.

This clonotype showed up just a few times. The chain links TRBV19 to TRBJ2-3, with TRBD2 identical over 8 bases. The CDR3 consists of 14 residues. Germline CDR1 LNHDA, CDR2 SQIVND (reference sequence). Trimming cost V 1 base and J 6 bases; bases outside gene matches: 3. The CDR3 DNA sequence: TGTGCCAGTAGTATAGCAGCGGGGGTTGATACGCAGTATTTT. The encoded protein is CASSIAAGVDTQYF.

Here the CDR3 DNA reads TGCGCCAGCAGCTCCGGGACAGGGGGCTACGAGCAGTACTTC. It specifies CASSSGTGGYEQYF. This chain uses TRBV5-1 with TRBJ2-7; 11 bases are a match to TRBD1. Trimming took 3 bases from V and 3 from J; bases not matched to a gene: 2. The CDR3 covers 14 residues. Germline CDR1 SGHRS, CDR2 YFSETQ.

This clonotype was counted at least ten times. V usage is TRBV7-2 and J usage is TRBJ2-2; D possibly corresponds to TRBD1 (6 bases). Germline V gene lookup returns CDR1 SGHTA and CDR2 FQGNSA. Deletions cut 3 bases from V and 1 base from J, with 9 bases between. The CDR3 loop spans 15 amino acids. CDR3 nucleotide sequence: TGTGCCAGCAGCTTCGACAGGCTGAACACCGGGGAGCTGTTTTTT. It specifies CASSFDRLNTGELFF.

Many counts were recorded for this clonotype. The DNA of the CDR3 is TGTGCCAGCAGTTTGCCCGGGCAGGGAGTCCATGAGCAGTTCTTC. This translates into CASSLPGQGVHEQFF. The V call is TRBV28, the J call TRBJ2-1; D assignment may be TRBD1 or TRBD2 (5 bases each). The V end lost 3 bases, the J end lost 8 bases, and 17 bases lay between the germline ends. CDR3 length: 15 amino acids. Looked up from germline, CDR1 is MDHEN and CDR2 is SYDVKM.

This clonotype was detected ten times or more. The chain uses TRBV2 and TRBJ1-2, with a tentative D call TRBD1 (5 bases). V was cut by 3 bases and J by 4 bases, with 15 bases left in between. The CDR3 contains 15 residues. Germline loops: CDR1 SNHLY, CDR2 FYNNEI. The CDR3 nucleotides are TGTGCCAGCAGTGATCCCAGACAGATAATCTATGGCTACACCTTC. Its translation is CASSDPRQIIYGYTF.

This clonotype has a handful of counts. CDR3 region: CASSRQGTYNEQFF. CDR3 in DNA: TGTGCCAGCAGCCGACAGGGTACCTACAATGAGCAGTTCTTC. V gene TRBV7-2 combines with J gene TRBJ2-1; 7 bases agree with TRBD1. The CDR3 loop spans 14 amino acids. With 5 bases clipped from V and 2 bases from J, the junction kept 3 bases outside the gene matches. Germline V gene sequence: CDR1 SGHTA, CDR2 FQGNSA.

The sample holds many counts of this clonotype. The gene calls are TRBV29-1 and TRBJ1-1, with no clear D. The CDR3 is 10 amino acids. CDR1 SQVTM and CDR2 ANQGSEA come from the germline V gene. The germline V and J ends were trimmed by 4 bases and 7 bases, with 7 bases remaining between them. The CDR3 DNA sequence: TGCAGCGTTGGTGTCGGTGAAGCTTTCTTT. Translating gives CSVGVGEAFF.

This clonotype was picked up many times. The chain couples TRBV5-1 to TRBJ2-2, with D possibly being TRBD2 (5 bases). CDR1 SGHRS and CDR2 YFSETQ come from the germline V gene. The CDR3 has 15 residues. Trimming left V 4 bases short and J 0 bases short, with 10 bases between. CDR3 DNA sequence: TGCGCCAGCAGCGGACTTTGGACGAACACCGGGGAGCTGTTTTTT. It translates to CASSGLWTNTGELFF.

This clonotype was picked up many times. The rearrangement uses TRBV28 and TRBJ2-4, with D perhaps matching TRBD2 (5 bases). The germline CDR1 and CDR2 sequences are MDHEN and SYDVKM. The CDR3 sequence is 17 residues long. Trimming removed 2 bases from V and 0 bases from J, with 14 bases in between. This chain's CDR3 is CASSLLGETLAKNIQYF. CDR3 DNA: TGTGCCAGCAGTTTACTCGGGGAGACTCTAGCCAAAAACATTCAGTACTTC.

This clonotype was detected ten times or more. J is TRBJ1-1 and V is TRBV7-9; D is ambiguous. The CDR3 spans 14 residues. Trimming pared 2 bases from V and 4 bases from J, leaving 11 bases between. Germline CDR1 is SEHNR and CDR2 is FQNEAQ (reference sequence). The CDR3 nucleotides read TGTGCCAGCAGCTTATATTCGGAGAGCACTGAAGCTTTCTTT. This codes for CASSLYSESTEAFF.

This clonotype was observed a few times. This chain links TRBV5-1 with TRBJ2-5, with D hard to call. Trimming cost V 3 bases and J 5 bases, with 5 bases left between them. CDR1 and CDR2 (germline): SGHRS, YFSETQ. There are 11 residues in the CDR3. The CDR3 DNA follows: TGCGCCAGCAGCTCCTTGGAGACCCAGTACTTC. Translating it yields CASSSLETQYF. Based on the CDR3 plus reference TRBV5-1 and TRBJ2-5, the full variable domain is KAGVTQTPRYLIKTRGQQVTLSCSPISGHRSVSWYQQTPGQGLQFLFEYFSETQRNKGNFPGRFSGRQFSNSRSEMNVSTLELGDSALYLCASSSLETQYFGPGTRLLVL.